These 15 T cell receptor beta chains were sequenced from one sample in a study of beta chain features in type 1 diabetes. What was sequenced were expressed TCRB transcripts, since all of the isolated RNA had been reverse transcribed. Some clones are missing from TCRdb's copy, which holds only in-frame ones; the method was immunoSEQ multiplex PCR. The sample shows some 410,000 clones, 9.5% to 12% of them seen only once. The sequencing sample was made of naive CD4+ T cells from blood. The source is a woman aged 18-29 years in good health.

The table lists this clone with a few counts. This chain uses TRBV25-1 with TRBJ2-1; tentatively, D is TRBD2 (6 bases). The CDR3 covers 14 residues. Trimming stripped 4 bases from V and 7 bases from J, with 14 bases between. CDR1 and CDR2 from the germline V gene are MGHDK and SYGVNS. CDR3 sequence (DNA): TGTGCCAGCAGTGGGGCGGGATGGGTAAATGAGCAGTTCTTC. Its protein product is CASSGAGWVNEQFF.

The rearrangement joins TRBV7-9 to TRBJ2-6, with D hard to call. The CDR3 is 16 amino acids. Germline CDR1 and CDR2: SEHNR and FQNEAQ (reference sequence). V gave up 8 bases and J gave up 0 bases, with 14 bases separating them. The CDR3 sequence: CASLYWPSSGANVLTF. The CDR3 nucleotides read TGTGCCAGCTTGTACTGGCCCAGCTCTGGGGCCAACGTCCTGACTTTC.

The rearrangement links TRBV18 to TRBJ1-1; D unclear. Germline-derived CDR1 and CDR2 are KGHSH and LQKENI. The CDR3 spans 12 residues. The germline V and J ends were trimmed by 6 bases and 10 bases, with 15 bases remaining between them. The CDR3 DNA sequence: TGTGCCAGCTCTCCTGGGAGGGAACGAGCTTTCTTT. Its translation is CASSPGRERAFF.

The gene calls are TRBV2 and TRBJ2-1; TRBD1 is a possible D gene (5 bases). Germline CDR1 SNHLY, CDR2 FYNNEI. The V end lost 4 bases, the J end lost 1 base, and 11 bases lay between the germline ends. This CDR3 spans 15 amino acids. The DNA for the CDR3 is TGTGCCAGCAGTGCCCAGGGAATGTCCTACAATGAGCAGTTCTTC. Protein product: CASSAQGMSYNEQFF.

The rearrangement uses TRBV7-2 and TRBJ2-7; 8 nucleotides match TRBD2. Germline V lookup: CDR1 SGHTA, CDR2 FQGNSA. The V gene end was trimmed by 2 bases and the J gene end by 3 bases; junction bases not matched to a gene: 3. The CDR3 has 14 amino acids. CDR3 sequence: CASSLSGSIYEQYF. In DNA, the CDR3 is TGTGCCAGCAGCTTAAGCGGGAGTATCTACGAGCAGTACTTC.

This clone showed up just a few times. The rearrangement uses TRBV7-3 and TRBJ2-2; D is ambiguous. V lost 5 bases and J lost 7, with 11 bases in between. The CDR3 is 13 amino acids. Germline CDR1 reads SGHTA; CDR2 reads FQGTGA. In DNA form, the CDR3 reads TGTGCCAGCAGCCCCTCAGTTGGCGGGGAGCTGTTTTTT. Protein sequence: CASSPSVGGELFF.

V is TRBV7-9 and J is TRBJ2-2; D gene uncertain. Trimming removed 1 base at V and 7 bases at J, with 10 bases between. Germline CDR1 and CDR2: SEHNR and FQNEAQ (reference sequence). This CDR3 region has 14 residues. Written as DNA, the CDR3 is TGTGCCAGCAGCTTAGAAGGCGGTCACGGGGAGCTGTTTTTT. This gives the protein CASSLEGGHGELFF.

CDR3 loop: CATVAYSYNEQFF. The CDR3 coding sequence is TGCGCGACGGTAGCATACTCCTACAATGAGCAGTTCTTC. The chain employs TRBV29-1 and TRBJ2-1, with D unresolved. The germline gives CDR1 SQVTM, CDR2 ANQGSEA. CDR3 size: 13 residues.

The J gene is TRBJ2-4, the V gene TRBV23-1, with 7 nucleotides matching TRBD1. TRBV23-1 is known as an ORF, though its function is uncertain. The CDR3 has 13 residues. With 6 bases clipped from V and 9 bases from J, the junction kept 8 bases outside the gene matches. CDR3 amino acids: CASRPNSGGIQYF. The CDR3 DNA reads TGCGCCAGCAGACCGAACTCAGGGGGCATTCAGTACTTC.

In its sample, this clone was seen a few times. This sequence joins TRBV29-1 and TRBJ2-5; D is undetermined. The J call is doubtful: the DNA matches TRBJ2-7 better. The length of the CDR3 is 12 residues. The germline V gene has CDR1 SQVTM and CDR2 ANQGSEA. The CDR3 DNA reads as TGCAGCGTTGAATCAACCTCCTACGAGCAGTACTTC. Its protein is CSVESTSYEQYF.

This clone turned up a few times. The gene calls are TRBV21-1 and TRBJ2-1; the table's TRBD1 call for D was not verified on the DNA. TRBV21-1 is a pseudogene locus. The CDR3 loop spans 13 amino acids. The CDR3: CASSLAQGNEQFF. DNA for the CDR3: TGTGCCAGCAGCTTGGCGCAGGGCAATGAGCAGTTCTTC.

CDR3 loop: CASSQEGRGREGYTF. CDR3 DNA sequence: TGTGCCAGCAGCCAAGAGGGCAGGGGCAGGGAAGGCTACACCTTC. J is TRBJ1-2 and V is TRBV4-2; D may be TRBD1 (6 bases). Germline V gene sequence: CDR1 LGHNA, CDR2 YNFKEQ. This CDR3 has 15 amino acids. Trimming took 0 bases from V and 8 from J, leaving 16 bases between them.

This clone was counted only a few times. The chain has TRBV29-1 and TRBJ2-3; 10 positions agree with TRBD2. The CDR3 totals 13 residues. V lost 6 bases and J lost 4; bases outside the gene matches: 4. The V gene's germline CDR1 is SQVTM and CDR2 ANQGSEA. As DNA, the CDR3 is TGCAGCGTCGTAAGCGGGAGGGCAGATACGCAGTATTTT. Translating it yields CSVVSGRADTQYF.

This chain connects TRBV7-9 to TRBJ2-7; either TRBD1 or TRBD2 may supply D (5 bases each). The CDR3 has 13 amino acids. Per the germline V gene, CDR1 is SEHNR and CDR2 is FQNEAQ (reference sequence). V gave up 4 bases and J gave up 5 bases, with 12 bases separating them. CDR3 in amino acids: CASSSSGTDEQYF. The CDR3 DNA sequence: TGTGCCAGCAGCTCATCCGGGACGGACGAGCAGTACTTC.

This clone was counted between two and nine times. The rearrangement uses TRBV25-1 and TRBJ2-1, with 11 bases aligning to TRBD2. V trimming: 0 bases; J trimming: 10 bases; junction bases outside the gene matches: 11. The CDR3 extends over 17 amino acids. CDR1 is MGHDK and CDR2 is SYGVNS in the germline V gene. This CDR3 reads CASSEYRALAGGREQFF. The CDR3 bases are TGTGCCAGCAGTGAATACCGGGCGCTAGCGGGAGGACGGGAGCAGTTCTTC.